The following is a T cell receptor (beta chain) sequence with its context. Its matching antigen is unknown. Regions amplified from RNA transcripts were the TCR beta CDR3 regions. A set of HTBI primers served as the primers for a first-round RT-PCR of the TCR CDR3. Each CDR3 protein is one row after TCRdb ran MiXCR on the multiplex PCR reads. The top ten hold around 8% of the sample, which has over 650,000 distinct CDR3 sequences, about 16% seen once. Researchers barred patients who had uncontrolled infection, other autoimmune disease, pregnancy or lactation. After removal of 3 bases from V and 4 bases from J, the junction contained 12 bases not matched to a gene. This CDR3 is built from 19 residues. Germline V CDR1 and CDR2: KGHDR, SFDVKD. This record comes from a study of T cells in Graves' hyperthyroidism and ophthalmopathy. Study as a whole: Peripheral blood samples were taken at initial diagnosis, prior to any treatment.

Whole-study results and caveats: Median prediction lead before ophthalmopathy onset was about 6.3 months with the model.

This receptor was obtained from a man aged 18 to 30 with Graves' hyperthyroidism. V is TRBV24-1 and J is TRBJ2-1; TRBD2 agrees at 12 bases. Sequencing input: blood. The CDR3 region is CATSDGGGTSGLSYNEQFF. The CDR3 DNA reads TGTGCCACCAGTGATGGAGGCGGGACTAGCGGGCTATCTTACAATGAGCAGTTCTTC.